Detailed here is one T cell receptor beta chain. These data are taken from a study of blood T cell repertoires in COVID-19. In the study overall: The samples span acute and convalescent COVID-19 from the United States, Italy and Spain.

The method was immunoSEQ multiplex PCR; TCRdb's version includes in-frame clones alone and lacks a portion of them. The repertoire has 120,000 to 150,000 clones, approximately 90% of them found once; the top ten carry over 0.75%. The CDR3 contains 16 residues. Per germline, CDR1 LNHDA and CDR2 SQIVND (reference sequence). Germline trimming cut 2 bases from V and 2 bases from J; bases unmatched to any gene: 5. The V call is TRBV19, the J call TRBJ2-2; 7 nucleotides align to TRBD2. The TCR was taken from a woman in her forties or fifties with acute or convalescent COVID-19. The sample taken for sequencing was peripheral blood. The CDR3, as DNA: TGTGCCAGTAGTATATCCCCGGGGGGTAACACCGGGGAGCTGTTTTTT. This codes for CASSISPGGNTGELFF.